Sequencing of this TCR beta chain was carried out in a study of tumor-infiltrating lymphocytes in primary liver carcinoma. Investigators took RNA and DNA out together from approximately 22-30 mg of unsorted bulk tissue. This CDR3 spans 15 amino acids. CDR1 and CDR2 (germline): LGHNA, YNFKEQ. The investigators made TCR beta cDNA from 500 ng total RNA, using a constant-region primer. Three nested multiplex PCR rounds, a slightly modified ARM-PCR, produced the libraries for TCR beta. TRBV1-TRBV30 forward primers and a C-beta reverse primer were used in the first two PCR rounds, which each ran for ten to eleven cycles. TCRdb recomputed calls from the multiplex PCR reads with MiXCR, one row per CDR3 protein. Here the sample spans around 40,000 distinct CDR3 sequences, about 73% being singletons. As to this clonotype: An end of the junction does not agree with germline; a read error may underlie this.

The chain carries TRBV4-2 and TRBJ2-3; a possible D gene is TRBD2 (6 bases). Sequencing was done on a sample of liver tumor tissue from sampling region 2. Subset described: tumor region T2, inferior pole. The TCR comes from a man aged 35 to 55 with primary liver carcinoma and hepatitis B virus infection. The CDR3 nucleotides are TGTGCCAGCAACCAAGGTTTGGAGGGTGGAGATTCGCAGTATTTT. Residues: CASNQGLEGGDSQYF.